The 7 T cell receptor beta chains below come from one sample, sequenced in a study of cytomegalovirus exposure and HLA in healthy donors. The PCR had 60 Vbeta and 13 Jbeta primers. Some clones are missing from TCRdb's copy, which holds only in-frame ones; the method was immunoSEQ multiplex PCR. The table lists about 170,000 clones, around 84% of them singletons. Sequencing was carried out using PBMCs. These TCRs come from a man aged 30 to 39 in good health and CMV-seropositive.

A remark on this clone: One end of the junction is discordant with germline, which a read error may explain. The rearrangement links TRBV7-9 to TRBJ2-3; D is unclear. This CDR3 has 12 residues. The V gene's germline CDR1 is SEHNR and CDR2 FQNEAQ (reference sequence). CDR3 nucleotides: TGTTCCAGCAGCTCAGTCACAGATACGCAGTATTTT. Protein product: CSSSSVTDTQYF. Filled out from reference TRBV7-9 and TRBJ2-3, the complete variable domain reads DTGVSQNPRHKITKRGQNVTFRCDPISEHNRLYWYRQTLGQGPEFLTYFQNEAQLEKSRLLSDRFSAERPKGSFSTLEIQRTEQGDSAMYLCSSSSVTDTQYFGPGTRLTVL.

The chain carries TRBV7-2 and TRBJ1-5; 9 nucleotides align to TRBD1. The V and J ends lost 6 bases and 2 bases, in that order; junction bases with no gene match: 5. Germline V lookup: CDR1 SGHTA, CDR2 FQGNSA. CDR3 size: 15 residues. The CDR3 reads CASSSDRGGNQPQHF. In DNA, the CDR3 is TGTGCCAGCAGTTCGGACAGGGGAGGCAATCAGCCCCAGCATTTT. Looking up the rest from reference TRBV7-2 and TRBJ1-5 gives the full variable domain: GAGVSQSPSNKVTEKGKDVELRCDPISGHTALYWYRQSLGQGLEFLIYFQGNSAPDKSGLPSDRFSAERTGGSVSTLTIQRTQQEDSAVYLCASSSDRGGNQPQHFGDGTRLSIL.

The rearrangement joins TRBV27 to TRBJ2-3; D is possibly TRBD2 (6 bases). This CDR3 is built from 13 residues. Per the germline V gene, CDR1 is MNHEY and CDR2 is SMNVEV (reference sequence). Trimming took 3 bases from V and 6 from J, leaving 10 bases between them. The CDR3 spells CASSLAGSDTQYF. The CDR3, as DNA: TGTGCCAGCAGTTTGGCGGGGAGCGATACGCAGTATTTT.

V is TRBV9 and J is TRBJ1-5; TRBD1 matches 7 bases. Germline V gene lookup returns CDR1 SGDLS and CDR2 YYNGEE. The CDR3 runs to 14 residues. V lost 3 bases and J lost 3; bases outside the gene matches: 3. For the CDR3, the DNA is TGTGCCAGCAGCGCCACAGGGGCCAATCAGCCCCAGCATTTT. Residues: CASSATGANQPQHF.

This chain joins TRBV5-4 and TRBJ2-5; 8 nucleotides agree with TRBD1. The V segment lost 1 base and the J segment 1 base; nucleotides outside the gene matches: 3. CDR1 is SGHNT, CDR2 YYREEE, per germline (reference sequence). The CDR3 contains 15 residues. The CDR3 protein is CASSLLGTGQETQYF. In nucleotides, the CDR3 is TGTGCCAGCAGCTTGCTCGGGACAGGCCAAGAGACCCAGTACTTC.

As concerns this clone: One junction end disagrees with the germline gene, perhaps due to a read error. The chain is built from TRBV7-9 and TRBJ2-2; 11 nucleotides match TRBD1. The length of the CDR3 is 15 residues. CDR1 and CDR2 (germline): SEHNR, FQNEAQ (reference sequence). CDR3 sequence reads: CSSSTWDRGNGELFF. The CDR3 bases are TGTTCCAGCAGCACGTGGGACAGGGGGAACGGGGAGCTGTTTTTT.

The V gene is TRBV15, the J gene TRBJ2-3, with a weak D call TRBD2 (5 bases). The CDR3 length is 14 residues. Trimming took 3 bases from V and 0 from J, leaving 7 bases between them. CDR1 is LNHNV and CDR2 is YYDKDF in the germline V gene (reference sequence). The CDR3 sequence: CATSSGISTDTQYF. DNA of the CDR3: TGTGCCACCAGCAGCGGGATTAGCACAGATACGCAGTATTTT. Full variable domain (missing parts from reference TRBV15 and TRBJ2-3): DAMVIQNPRYQVTQFGKPVTLSCSQTLNHNVMYWYQQKSSQAPKLLFHYYDKDFNNEADTPDNFQSRRPNTSFCFLDIRSPGLGDTAMYLCATSSGISTDTQYFGPGTRLTVL.